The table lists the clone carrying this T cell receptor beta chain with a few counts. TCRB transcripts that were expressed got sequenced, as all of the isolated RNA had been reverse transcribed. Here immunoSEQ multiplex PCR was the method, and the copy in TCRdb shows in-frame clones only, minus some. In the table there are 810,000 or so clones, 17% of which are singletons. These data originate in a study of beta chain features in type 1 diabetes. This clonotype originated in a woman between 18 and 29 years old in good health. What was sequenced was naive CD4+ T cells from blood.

CDR3 sequence (DNA): TGTGCCAGCAGCTCCTCGGGCTACGCCCACAATGAGCAGTTCTTC. This gives the protein CASSSSGYAHNEQFF. The chain employs TRBV5-4 and TRBJ2-1; no firm D call. The CDR3 has 15 amino acids. Germline V lookup: CDR1 SGHNT, CDR2 YYREEE (reference sequence). V was pared by 3 bases and J by 5 bases, with 15 bases between.